Below are 11 T cell receptor beta chains sequenced from a single sample in a study of Graves' ophthalmopathy and Graves' hyperthyroidism. CDR3 regions of TCR beta were amplified from RNA transcripts. RT-PCR with HTBI primers came first, then second-round multiplex PCR. TCRdb ran MiXCR on the multiplex PCR reads and lists one entry per CDR3 protein. The repertoire has about 590,000 distinct CDR3 sequences, under 45% of them found once; the top ten carry about 4%. Sequencing was performed on peripheral blood or thyroid tissue (not recorded which). Every receptor here comes from an adult man with Graves' hyperthyroidism.

Comments on this clonotype: A much more abundant neighbour one base away suggests this may be a read error. The CDR3 DNA reads TGTGCCAGCAGTCTTAGGAAGTTTGAAGCTTTCTTT. It yields the protein CASSLRKFEAFF. The rearrangement joins TRBV12-3 or TRBV12-4 to TRBJ1-1; no definite D call. The CDR3 is 12 amino acids. Deletions cut 5 bases from V and 7 bases from J, with 11 bases between.

This clonotype came up a few times. The J gene is TRBJ1-5, the V gene TRBV28; TRBD1 matches at 7 bases. J lost 3 bases, V lost 5 bases, and 7 bases had no gene match. CDR1 and CDR2 from the germline V gene are MDHEN and SYDVKM. The CDR3 totals 15 residues. The CDR3 here is CASSTRDSPNQPQHF. The CDR3 DNA sequence: TGTGCCAGCAGTACAAGGGACAGTCCCAATCAGCCCCAGCATTTT.

The chain joins TRBV25-1 to TRBJ1-2; 9 positions agree with TRBD1. The CDR3 has 12 residues. Germline V CDR1 and CDR2: MGHDK, SYGVNS. CDR3 protein: CATTGGGGGYTF. In DNA, the CDR3 is TGTGCTACTACAGGGGGCGGAGGGGGCTACACCTTC.

This clonotype occurred many times. The chain employs TRBV19 and TRBJ1-2, with D tentatively TRBD1 (6 bases). This CDR3 spans 13 amino acids. Germline V gene data show CDR1 as LNHDA and CDR2 as SQIVND (reference sequence). V was shortened by 3 bases and J by 2 bases, with 7 bases between the two germline ends. In nucleotides, the CDR3 is TGTGCCAGTAGTATCACAGGGAACTATGGCTACACCTTC. The encoded protein is CASSITGNYGYTF.

This clonotype was found many times. The CDR3 here is CASSLGRNSPLHF. In DNA form, the CDR3 reads TGTGCCAGCAGCTTAGGACGAAATTCACCCCTCCACTTT. The rearrangement uses TRBV7-8 and TRBJ1-6; D remains ambiguous. The V and J ends lost 1 base and 7 bases respectively, with 5 bases between them. The CDR3 is made up of 13 amino acids. Germline CDR1 and CDR2: SGHVS and FQNEAQ.

This clonotype was picked up many times. This chain connects TRBV2 to TRBJ2-7; D could derive from TRBD1 or TRBD2 (5 bases each). CDR1 SNHLY and CDR2 FYNNEI come from the germline V gene. The germline V and J ends were trimmed by 3 bases and 0 bases, with 12 bases remaining between them. The CDR3 has 15 amino acids. The CDR3 here is CASSDLPGSSYEQYF. CDR3 nucleotides: TGTGCCAGCAGTGACCTCCCAGGGAGCTCCTACGAGCAGTACTTC. Looking up the rest from reference TRBV2 and TRBJ2-7 gives the full variable domain: EPEVTQTPSHQVTQMGQEVILRCVPISNHLYFYWYRQILGQKVEFLVSFYNNEISEKSEIFDDQFSVERPDGSNFTLKIRSTKLEDSAMYFCASSDLPGSSYEQYFGPGTRLTVT.

CDR3 coding DNA: TGTGCCAGCACGGACAGGGGATACGAGCAGTACTTC. It specifies CASTDRGYEQYF. The rearrangement links TRBV28 to TRBJ2-7; TRBD1 matches 9 bases. Germline CDR1 and CDR2: MDHEN and SYDVKM. V trimming: 7 bases; J trimming: 4 bases; junction bases outside the gene matches: 2. The CDR3 sequence is 12 residues long.

Written as DNA, the CDR3 is TGTGCCACATCGGACAGTTCTTTCTATGGCTACACCTTC. Protein: CATSDSSFYGYTF. V and J are TRBV10-3 and TRBJ1-2; D is possibly TRBD1 (6 bases). CDR1 and CDR2 (germline): ENHRY, SYGVKD. CDR3 length: 13 residues. The V end was cut by 10 bases, the J end by 4 bases, with 16 bases between.

This clonotype was observed at least ten times. The gene calls are TRBV7-2 and TRBJ1-2, with TRBD1 matching 8 bases. CDR1 is SGHTA and CDR2 is FQGNSA in the germline V gene. CDR3 size: 17 residues. V trimming: 5 bases; J trimming: 2 bases; junction bases outside the gene matches: 13. The CDR3 spells CASSPAPRQGKNYGYTF. For the CDR3, the DNA is TGTGCCAGCAGCCCAGCGCCCAGACAGGGGAAAAACTATGGCTACACCTTC.

This chain uses TRBV6-1 with TRBJ1-4, with 8 bases fitting TRBD1. This CDR3 is built from 15 residues. The V and J ends lost 5 bases and 4 bases, in that order; junction bases with no gene match: 6. Germline CDR1 and CDR2: MNHNS and SASEGT. The CDR3 DNA follows: TGTGCCAGCAGTTGGGCAGGGGGCCGTAATGAAAAACTGTTTTTT. It codes for CASSWAGGRNEKLFF.

This sequence joins TRBV4-2 and TRBJ2-2, with TRBD2 matching 13 bases. V lost 2 bases, J lost 0 bases, and 3 bases stayed unmatched. Germline CDR1 LGHNA, CDR2 YNFKEQ. The CDR3 runs to 18 residues. This CDR3 reads CASSQRLAGGANTGELFF. CDR3 nucleotides: TGTGCCAGCAGCCAAAGACTAGCGGGAGGCGCGAACACCGGGGAGCTGTTTTTT.